This record concerns one TCR beta chain sequence. The specificity of this receptor is unknown. Per-nucleotide qualities are absent, and no much larger clonotype sits a single base away. The label giving this sample's treatment or condition can be read as: approximately 9-day PBMC culture with coronavirus spike peptide pools or control peptides (ViraFEST assay). To expand antigen-specific T cells with peptide pools and then pick out the expanded clonotypes through TCR sequencing, the study relied on the ViraFEST assay. The positive SARS-CoV-2 PCR tests of the convalescent patients were dated from March to December 2020, before the Alpha, Beta and Delta variants emerged in the United States. PBMCs were cultured at 1.5 million to 2 million per well in IMDM supplemented with roughly 5% human AB serum and about 10 IU/ml IL-2, with around 10 ug/ml peptide pools added. Half of the culture medium was replaced with fresh IL-2-containing medium on days 3 and 7. After 9 to 10 days of culture, CD4+ T cells were isolated by negative selection using the EasySep CD4+ T cell isolation kit. Ficoll-Paque Plus gradient centrifugation was used to isolate PBMCs from whole blood, and the isolated PBMCs were then either used fresh or cryopreserved at -140C. Triplicate wells were generally used for each culture condition.

Libraries were constructed by PCR. At the Johns Hopkins FTIC core, DNA from the cultured CD4+ T cells underwent TCR sequencing with the Oncomine TCR Beta short-read assay. The QIAamp micro DNA kit was used to extract genomic DNA from the cultured CD4+ T cells. Oncomine TCR Beta libraries made from cultured CD4+ T cells were pooled using unique dual indexes and sequenced on an Illumina iSeq 100. The original methods were these. Non-productive sequences were removed, and CDR3s not starting with C, not ending with F or W, or shorter than 7 amino acids were discarded. The MANAFEST web application identified antigen-specific clonotypes by comparing peptide-stimulated wells against reference wells and other culture wells. An FDR below 0.05, an odds ratio above 5, and a productive frequency above 0.1% in at least two of three replicate wells were required for clones to be considered positive. Clonotypes that were significantly expanded in both SARS-CoV-2 spike wells and at least one common cold coronavirus spike condition were defined as cross-reactive. Similarity between CDR3 sequences was evaluated in R version 3.6.1 using Levenshtein distances (stringdist) and unrooted phylogenetic trees (ape). The public sequencing data were trimmed at Q25 with fastp and processed into clonotypes with MiXCR by TCRdb, which kept only in-frame beta chains. One record per CDR3 amino acid sequence lists the most common genes and DNA. It is TCRdb's table, rather than the study itself, that gives the V and J calls and clone size. A total of approximately 15,000 distinct CDR3 sequences appear in this sample, about 35% of them only once. The top ten clonotypes cover approximately 15% of the sample.

This sample was included in a study of vaccination and CD4 T cells after COVID-19 (dated by TCRdb to between 2021 and 2024). Context from the whole study: SARS-CoV-2 positivity had been established in the convalescent patients by nasal swab PCR, and mild disease was recorded in about 9 of these patients and severe disease in one. For stimulating the cultures, overlapping spike peptide pools were used, derived from SARS-CoV-2 as well as from the common cold coronaviruses HCoV-NL63, HCoV-OC43 and HCoV-229E. The convalescent cohort included six males and four females, with two Hispanic individuals, seven Caucasians, two Asians and one multiracial person. Post-COVID blood samples from convalescent patients were collected a median of approximately 93 days after diagnosis, with a range of roughly 30 to 161 days. In under 13 COVID-19 convalescent patients and a handful of infection-naive healthy vaccine recipients, researchers compared the spike-specific CD4+ TCR repertoire from before mRNA vaccination with the repertoire from after. The time from the second vaccine dose to post-vaccine blood sampling had a median of roughly 70 days and ranged from about 12 to 241 days. As controls, cultures received a CEFX viral epitope pool (the positive control), an HIV-1 Nef peptide pool (the negative control), or no peptide at all. Each participant got two doses of either the Pfizer-BioNTech BNT162b2 vaccine (n=8) or the Moderna mRNA-1273 vaccine (n=2). The study at large found these results: Of the vaccine-specific clones found in convalescent patients, nearly all (304 of 307) were mono-reactive for SARS-CoV-2 spike instead of being cross-reactive with common cold coronaviruses. An increase in the median number of SARS-CoV-2-reactive clonotypes from 20 to 25 after infection to a few dozen after vaccination was observed, but the change was not found to be significant. In convalescent patients, a median approximately 90% of post-vaccine SARS-CoV-2-reactive clones were detected only after vaccination, suggesting vaccine-specific priming. Only a relatively small number of convalescent patients were included in the study, and early timepoints following natural infection were not analyzed.

The source is a human donor with COVID-19. The sequenced material came from cultured CD4+ T cells from blood.

The nucleotide sequence is TGTGCCAGCAACCCGAGGGGCACTAGCAATCAGCCCCAGCATTTT. This is translated as CASNPRGTSNQPQHF. The rearranged chain carries TRBV28 and TRBJ1-5, with TRBD1 tentatively as D gene (5 bases match). Spanning cysteine to phenylalanine, the CDR3 consists of 15 amino acids. The sequence is cut down to CDR3 DNA, 45 bases in frame from base 1. The germline V gene sets CDR1 to MDHEN and CDR2 to SYDVKM. Relative to germline, V is 7 bases shorter and J is 0 bases shorter, with 13 bases between their ends.